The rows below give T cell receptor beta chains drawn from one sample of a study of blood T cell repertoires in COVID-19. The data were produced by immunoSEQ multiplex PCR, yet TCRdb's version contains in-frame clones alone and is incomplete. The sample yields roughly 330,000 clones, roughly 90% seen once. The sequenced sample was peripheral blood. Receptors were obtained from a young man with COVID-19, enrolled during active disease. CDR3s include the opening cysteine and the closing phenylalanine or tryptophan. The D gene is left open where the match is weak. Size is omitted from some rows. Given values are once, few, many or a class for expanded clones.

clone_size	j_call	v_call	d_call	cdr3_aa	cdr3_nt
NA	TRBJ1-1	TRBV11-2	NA	CASSLPDSNTEAFF	TGTGCCAGCAGCTTACCCGACAGTAACACTGAAGCTTTCTTT
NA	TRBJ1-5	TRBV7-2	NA	CASTRYSNQPQHF	TGTGCCAGCACCCGGTATAGCAATCAGCCCCAGCATTTT
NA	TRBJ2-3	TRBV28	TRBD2	CANSAGVLDTQYF	TGTGCCAACTCCGCGGGGGTACTGGATACGCAGTATTTT
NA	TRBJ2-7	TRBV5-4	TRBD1	CASGRQGEQYF	TGTGCCAGCGGCCGACAGGGCGAGCAGTACTTC
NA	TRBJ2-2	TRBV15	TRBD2	CATSRDQRSSGVTGELFF	TGTGCCACCAGCAGAGATCAAAGGTCTAGCGGGGTTACCGGGGAGCTGTTTTTT
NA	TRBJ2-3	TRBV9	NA	CASTPHGESTDTQYF	TGTGCCAGCACACCTCACGGGGAGAGCACAGATACGCAGTATTTT
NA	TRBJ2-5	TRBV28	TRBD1	CASSPPRQGARETQYF	TGTGCCAGCAGTCCCCCCCGACAGGGGGCAAGGGAGACCCAGTACTTC
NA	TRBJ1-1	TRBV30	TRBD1	CAWSVGQLPTEAFF	TGTGCCTGGAGTGTGGGACAGCTTCCGACTGAAGCTTTCTTT
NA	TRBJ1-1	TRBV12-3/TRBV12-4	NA	CASSWAGGEAFF	TGTGCCAGCAGCTGGGCGGGGGGTGAAGCTTTCTTT
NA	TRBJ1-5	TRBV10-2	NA	CASRGAVRQPQHF	TGCGCCAGCAGGGGGGCCGTCAGGCAGCCCCAGCATTTT
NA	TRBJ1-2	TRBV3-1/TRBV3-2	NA	CASSQGAAGSYGYTF	TGTGCCAGCAGCCAAGGGGCAGCGGGTTCCTATGGCTACACCTTC
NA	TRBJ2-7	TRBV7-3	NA	CASSFGGTYEQYF	TGTGCCAGCAGCTTCGGGGGTACCTACGAGCAGTACTTC
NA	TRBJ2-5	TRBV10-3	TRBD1	CATLDRDKEYF	TGTGCCACCCTAGACAGGGACAAGGAGTACTTC
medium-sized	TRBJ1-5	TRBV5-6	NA	CASSLQGYSNQPQHF	TGTGCCAGCAGCTTACAGGGTTATAGCAATCAGCCCCAGCATTTT
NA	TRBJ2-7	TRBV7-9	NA	CASSSKIPGFYEQYF	TGTGCCAGCAGCTCCAAAATACCAGGGTTTTACGAGCAGTACTTC
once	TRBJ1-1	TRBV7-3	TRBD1	CASSWDRDTEAFF	TGTGCCAGCAGCTGGGACAGGGACACTGAAGCTTTCTTT
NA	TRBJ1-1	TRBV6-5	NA	CASTGHPNTEAFF	TGTGCCAGCACGGGACACCCAAACACTGAAGCTTTCTTT
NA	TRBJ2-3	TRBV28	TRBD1	CASSFLQGTDTQYF	TGTGCCAGCAGTTTTTTACAGGGGACAGATACGCAGTATTTT
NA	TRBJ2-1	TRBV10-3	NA	CAISASRGIYNEQFF	TGTGCCATCAGTGCCTCGCGAGGGATCTACAATGAGCAGTTCTTC
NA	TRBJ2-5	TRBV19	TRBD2	CASKAGWGETQYF	TGTGCCAGCAAAGCGGGGTGGGGGGAGACCCAGTACTTC
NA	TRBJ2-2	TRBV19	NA	CASSILHGFGTGELFF	TGTGCCAGTAGTATTTTACACGGGTTTGGCACCGGGGAGCTGTTTTTT
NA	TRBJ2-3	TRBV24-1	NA	CATSDFRGEVRTDTQYF	TGTGCCACCAGTGATTTCAGGGGGGAAGTTCGCACAGATACGCAGTATTTT
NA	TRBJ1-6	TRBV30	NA	CAWSVPTSNSPLHF	TGTGCCTGGAGTGTCCCAACTAGCAATTCACCCCTCCACTTT
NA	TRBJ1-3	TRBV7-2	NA	CASTRETGNTIYF	TGTGCCAGCACTCGCGAAACCGGAAACACCATATATTTT
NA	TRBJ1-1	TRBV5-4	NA	CASSLGQSFTEAFF	TGTGCCAGCAGCTTAGGACAATCGTTCACTGAAGCTTTCTTT
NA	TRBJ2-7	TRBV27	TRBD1	CASSLFGTGVEQYF	TGTGCCAGCAGTTTATTTGGGACAGGGGTAGAGCAGTACTTC
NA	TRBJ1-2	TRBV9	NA	CASSLDVTGNYGYTF	TGTGCCAGCAGCTTAGATGTGACAGGCAACTATGGCTACACCTTC
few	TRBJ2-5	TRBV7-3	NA	CASSLNQGRETQYF	TGTGCCAGCAGCTTAAACCAGGGAAGAGAGACCCAGTACTTC
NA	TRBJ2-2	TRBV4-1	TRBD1	CASSLRDRGFTDTGELFF	TGCGCCAGCAGCCTCCGGGACAGGGGGTTTACGGACACCGGGGAGCTGTTTTTT
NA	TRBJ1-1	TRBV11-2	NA	CASSWEGGSTEAFF	TGTGCCAGCAGCTGGGAGGGGGGTAGCACTGAAGCTTTCTTT
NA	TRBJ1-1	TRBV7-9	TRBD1	CASSPRDRVRSEAFF	TGTGCCAGCAGCCCCCGGGACAGGGTACGTTCCGAAGCTTTCTTT
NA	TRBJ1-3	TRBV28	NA	CAGGSSGNTIYF	TGTGCCGGGGGGAGCTCTGGAAACACCATATATTTT
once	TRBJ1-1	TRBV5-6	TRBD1	CASSSLTGGDTEAFF	TGTGCCAGCAGCTCACTGACAGGGGGGGACACTGAAGCTTTCTTT
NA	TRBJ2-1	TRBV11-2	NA	CASSSPQGNEQFF	TGTGCCAGCAGCTCGCCGCAGGGTAATGAGCAGTTCTTC
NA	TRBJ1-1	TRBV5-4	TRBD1	CASSLKQGEINEAFF	TGTGCCAGCAGCTTGAAACAGGGGGAGATCAATGAAGCTTTCTTT
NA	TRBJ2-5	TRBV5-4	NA	CASRRDTGTETQYF	TGTGCCAGCAGGCGCGATACAGGGACAGAGACCCAGTACTTC
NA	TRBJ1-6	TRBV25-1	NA	CASSESRRNNSPLHF	TGTGCCAGCAGTGAATCTAGGCGAAATAATTCACCCCTCCACTTT
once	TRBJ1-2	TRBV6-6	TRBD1	CASSSTGTGLNYGYTF	TGTGCCAGCAGTTCCACCGGGACAGGCCTTAACTATGGCTACACCTTC
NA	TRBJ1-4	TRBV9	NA	CASSVSGVNEKLFF	TGTGCCAGCAGCGTCTCAGGGGTTAATGAAAAACTGTTTTTT
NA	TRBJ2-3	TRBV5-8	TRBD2	CASSSGTSGSSDTQYF	TGTGCCAGCAGCTCGGGGACTAGCGGGAGTTCAGATACGCAGTATTTT
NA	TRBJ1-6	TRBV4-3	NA	CASSQEPAAPGAPLHF	TGCGCCAGCAGCCAAGAACCGGCCGCGCCCGGGGCACCCCTCCACTTT
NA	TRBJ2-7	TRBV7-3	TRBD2	CASSLGLAGSEQYF	TGTGCCAGCAGCTTAGGACTAGCGGGTAGCGAGCAGTACTTC
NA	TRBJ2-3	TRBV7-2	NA	CASLEASPTGQYF	TGTGCCAGCCTTGAGGCTAGCCCCACGGGGCAGTATTTT
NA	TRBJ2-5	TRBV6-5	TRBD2	CASILGLAGRETQYF	TGTGCCAGCATTTTAGGACTAGCGGGACGGGAGACCCAGTACTTC
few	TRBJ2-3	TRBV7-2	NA	CASSLEGGTDTQYF	TGTGCCAGCAGCTTAGAGGGAGGCACAGATACGCAGTATTTT
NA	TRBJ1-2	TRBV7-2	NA	CASSLAGGANYGYTF	TGTGCCAGCAGCTTAGCTGGGGGCGCTAACTATGGCTACACCTTC
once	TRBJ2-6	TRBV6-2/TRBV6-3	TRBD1	CASSYTGTGSSGANVLTF	TGTGCCAGCAGTTACACCGGGACAGGGAGCTCTGGGGCCAACGTCCTGACTTTC
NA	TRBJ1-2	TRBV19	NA	CASSILTVNGYTF	TGTGCCAGTAGTATCCTGACAGTCAATGGCTACACCTTC
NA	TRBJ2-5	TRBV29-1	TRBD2	CSVEDLGLASETQYF	TGCAGCGTTGAAGACTTAGGACTAGCGAGCGAGACCCAGTACTTC
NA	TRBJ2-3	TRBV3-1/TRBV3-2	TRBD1	CASKQGAVADTQYF	TGTGCCAGCAAACAGGGGGCGGTCGCAGATACGCAGTATTTT